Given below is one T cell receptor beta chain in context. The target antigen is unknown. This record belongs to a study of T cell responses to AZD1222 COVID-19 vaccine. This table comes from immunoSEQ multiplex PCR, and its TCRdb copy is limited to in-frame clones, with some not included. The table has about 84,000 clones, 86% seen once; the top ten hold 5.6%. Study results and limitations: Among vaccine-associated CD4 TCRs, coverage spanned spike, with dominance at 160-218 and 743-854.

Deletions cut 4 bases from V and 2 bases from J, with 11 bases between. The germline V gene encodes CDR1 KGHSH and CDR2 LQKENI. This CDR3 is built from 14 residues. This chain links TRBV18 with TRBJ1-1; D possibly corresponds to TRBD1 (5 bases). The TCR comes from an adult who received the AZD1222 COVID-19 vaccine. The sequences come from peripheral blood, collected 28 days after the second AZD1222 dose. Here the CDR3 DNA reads TGTGCCAGCTCACTCGGGACCCTAAACACTGAAGCTTTCTTT. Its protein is CASSLGTLNTEAFF.